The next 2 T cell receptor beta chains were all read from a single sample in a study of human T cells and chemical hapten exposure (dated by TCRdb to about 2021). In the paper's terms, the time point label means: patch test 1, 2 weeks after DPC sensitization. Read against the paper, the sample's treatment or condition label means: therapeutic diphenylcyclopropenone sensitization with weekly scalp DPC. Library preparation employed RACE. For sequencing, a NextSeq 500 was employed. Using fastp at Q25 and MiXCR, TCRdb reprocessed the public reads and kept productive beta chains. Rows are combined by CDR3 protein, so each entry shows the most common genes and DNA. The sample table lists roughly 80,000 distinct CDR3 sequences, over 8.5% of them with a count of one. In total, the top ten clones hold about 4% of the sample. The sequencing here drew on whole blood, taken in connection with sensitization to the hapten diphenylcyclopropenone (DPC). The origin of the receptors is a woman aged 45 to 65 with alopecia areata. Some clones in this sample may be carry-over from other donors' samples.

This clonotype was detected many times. CDR3 residues: CASSPRLGEETQYF. In nucleotides, the CDR3 is TGTGCCAGCAGCCCCCGGTTGGGGGAAGAGACCCAGTACTTC. This chain joins TRBV11-2 and TRBJ2-5; possibly TRBD1 or TRBD2 for D (5 bases each). CDR3 size: 14 residues. Germline V gene lookup returns CDR1 SGHAT and CDR2 FQNNGV. V was cut by 5 bases and J by 3 bases, with 13 bases left in between.

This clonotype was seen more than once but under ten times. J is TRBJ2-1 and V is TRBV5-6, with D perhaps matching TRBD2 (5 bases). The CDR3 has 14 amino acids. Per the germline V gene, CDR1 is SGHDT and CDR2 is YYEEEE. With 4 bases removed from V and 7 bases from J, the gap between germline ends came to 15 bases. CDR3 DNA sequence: TGTGCCAGCAGCCGGGTGGAGCGAGGGAATGAGCAGTTCTTC. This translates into CASSRVERGNEQFF.